The next 15 T cell receptor beta chains were all read from a single sample in a study of blood T cells in healthy people across ages. Next came a second PCR, run for about 7 to 12 cycles, which used a sample-barcoded 5' primer along with a J-beta primer mix. TCRdb itself ran the 5' RACE reads through MiXCR, one entry per CDR3 protein. The data contain around 1.5 million distinct CDR3 sequences, about 31% of them singletons. Sequenced sample: blood. These receptors were collected from a woman in her 30s in good health.

V gene TRBV20-1 combines with J gene TRBJ2-7; D is tentatively TRBD1 or TRBD2 (5 bases each). The V gene lost 6 bases and the J gene lost 1 base, with 13 bases spanning the gap. Germline V lookup: CDR1 DFQATT, CDR2 SNEGSKA (reference sequence). This CDR3 spans 13 amino acids. CDR3 nucleotides: TGCAGTGCATCGGGACCGCGTTCCTACGAGCAGTACTTC. The encoded protein is CSASGPRSYEQYF.

Details on this clonotype: A much larger clone lies a single base off, so this may be a read error. The chain links TRBV5-1 to TRBJ2-1; 8 bases are shared with TRBD1. Germline V gene sequence: CDR1 SGHRS, CDR2 YFSETQ. J gave up 8 bases and V 7 bases, and 14 bases lay outside the gene matches. The CDR3 has 15 residues. Written as DNA, the CDR3 is TGCGCCAGCGTACGGGTTGGGACAGGAGGGGATGAGCAGTTCTTC. It is translated as CASVRVGTGGDEQFF.

This clonotype was detected a few times. V and J are TRBV6-2 or TRBV6-3 and TRBJ1-1; D gene uncertain. The CDR3 loop spans 15 amino acids. Per the germline V gene, CDR1 is MNHEY and CDR2 is SVGEGT. The V gene lost 3 bases and the J gene lost 0 bases, with 11 bases spanning the gap. The CDR3, as DNA: TGTGCCAGCAGTTATATTATGGAAATGAACACTGAAGCTTTCTTT. As protein: CASSYIMEMNTEAFF.

This clonotype appeared many times. The rearrangement uses TRBV20-1 and TRBJ1-6; D is perhaps TRBD1 (6 bases). From germline, CDR1 is DFQATT and CDR2 SNEGSKA (reference sequence). The germline V and J ends were trimmed by 6 bases and 3 bases, with 15 bases remaining between them. This CDR3 comprises 15 residues. This CDR3 reads CSAVDSRVYNSPLHF. The CDR3 DNA sequence: TGCAGTGCCGTGGACAGCAGGGTCTATAATTCACCCCTCCACTTT.

The chain links TRBV2 to TRBJ2-5; 8 bases match TRBD1. The germline CDR1 and CDR2 sequences are SNHLY and FYNNEI. This CDR3 is built from 13 residues. The junction had 4 bases not matched to a gene; V was cut back by 6 bases and J by 4 bases. The CDR3 DNA is TGTGCCAGCAGGACAGGGGTGGTAGAGACCCAGTACTTC. It codes for CASRTGVVETQYF.

This clonotype was counted only a few times. The CDR3 loop is CATSRGIAGGPSTDTQYF. The CDR3 DNA reads TGTGCCACCAGCAGAGGGATAGCGGGAGGGCCTAGCACAGATACGCAGTATTTT. The V gene is TRBV15, the J gene TRBJ2-3; 11 bases match TRBD2. Germline CDR1 and CDR2: LNHNV and YYDKDF (reference sequence). V dropped 1 base and J dropped 0; count of bases not matched to a gene: 6. CDR3 length: 18 amino acids.

The chain combines TRBV5-1 with TRBJ2-1; 13 nucleotides match TRBD2. This CDR3 contains 16 residues. V gave up 0 bases and J gave up 6 bases; unmatched junction bases: 3. Germline V gene sequence: CDR1 SGHRS, CDR2 YFSETQ. Here the CDR3 DNA reads TGCGCCAGCAGCTTGGGGGGACTAGCGGGACTCAATGAGCAGTTCTTC. As protein: CASSLGGLAGLNEQFF.

This clonotype was recorded many times. The chain couples TRBV10-3 to TRBJ2-1, with 8 positions matching TRBD1. The CDR3 is 16 amino acids. V dropped 0 bases and J dropped 5; count of bases not matched to a gene: 6. CDR1 and CDR2 from the germline V gene are ENHRY and SYGVKD. The CDR3 sequence is CAISESRDRTNNEQFF. The CDR3 region has the DNA TGTGCCATCAGTGAGTCTCGGGACAGGACCAACAATGAGCAGTTCTTC.

The sample holds many counts of this clonotype. The chain has TRBV29-1 and TRBJ2-7, with 7 bases that match TRBD2. After removal of 6 bases from V and 3 bases from J, the junction contained 8 bases not matched to a gene. Germline CDR1 and CDR2: SQVTM and ANQGSEA. CDR3 length equals 13 residues. This CDR3 reads CSVVTWTSYEQYF. CDR3 nucleotide sequence: TGCAGCGTCGTCACCTGGACTAGCTACGAGCAGTACTTC.

The CDR3 coding sequence is TGCGCCAGCAGCCAGGGACAGGGAAAGGGTTCAAGGCAGTTCTTC. Translated, it gives CASSQGQGKGSRQFF. The chain employs TRBV5-1 and TRBJ2-1; 9 bases fit TRBD1. The CDR3 has 15 residues. V was clipped by 4 bases and J by 12 bases; unmatched bases: 14. CDR1 and CDR2 (germline): SGHRS, YFSETQ. The variable domain in full, with the rest retrieved from reference TRBV5-1 and TRBJ2-1, is KAGVTQTPRYLIKTRGQQVTLSCSPISGHRSVSWYQQTPGQGLQFLFEYFSETQRNKGNFPGRFSGRQFSNSRSEMNVSTLELGDSALYLCASSQGQGKGSRQFFGPGTRLTVL.

V gene TRBV6-2 or TRBV6-3 combines with J gene TRBJ2-7, with D tentatively TRBD1 (5 bases). CDR1 and CDR2 (germline): MNHEY, SVGEGT. CDR3 length: 12 amino acids. Trimming stripped 1 base from V and 5 bases from J, with 6 bases between. This CDR3 is CASSYWGNEQYF. CDR3 nucleotides: TGTGCCAGCAGTTACTGGGGCAACGAGCAGTACTTC.

This clonotype was counted between two and nine times. A clone one base away is much larger, so this may be a read error. DNA of the CDR3: TGCAGTGCTAGAGGTGTCGGCGGGTCGGTTGGCTACACCTTC. Its translation is CSARGVGGSVGYTF. V usage is TRBV20-1 and J usage is TRBJ1-2; D gene ambiguous. There are 14 residues in the CDR3. Trimming removed 1 base at V and 7 bases at J, with 16 bases between. CDR1 DFQATT and CDR2 SNEGSKA come from the germline V gene (reference sequence).

Note on this clonotype: A read error may explain this, as a much larger clone is one base away. The chain recombines TRBV5-1 with TRBJ1-2; weak D call: TRBD1 (5 bases). The CDR3 spans 16 residues. CDR1 and CDR2 from the germline V gene are SGHRS and YFSETQ. With 0 bases removed from V and 4 bases from J, the gap between germline ends came to 16 bases. CDR3 DNA sequence: TGCGCCAGCAGCTTGGATTCCCCTCCGGGGCCCTATGGCTACACCTTC. Translating gives CASSLDSPPGPYGYTF.

In its sample, this clonotype was seen a few times. The V and J genes are TRBV20-1 and TRBJ2-1; 10 nucleotides agree with TRBD2. This CDR3 is built from 17 residues. V lost 1 base and J lost 5; bases outside the gene matches: 11. Germline CDR1 is DFQATT and CDR2 is SNEGSKA (reference sequence). CDR3 amino acids: CSARGGFGTSVDNEQFF. CDR3 DNA: TGCAGTGCTAGAGGGGGGTTTGGGACTAGCGTAGACAATGAGCAGTTCTTC.

The rearrangement uses TRBV2 and TRBJ2-1; TRBD2 aligns across 11 bases. The CDR3 consists of 12 residues. Per the germline V gene, CDR1 is SNHLY and CDR2 is FYNNEI. Germline trimming cut 7 bases from V and 9 bases from J; bases unmatched to any gene: 2. Here the CDR3 reads CASKGLAAEQFF. The CDR3 nucleotides read TGTGCCAGCAAGGGACTAGCGGCTGAGCAGTTCTTC.